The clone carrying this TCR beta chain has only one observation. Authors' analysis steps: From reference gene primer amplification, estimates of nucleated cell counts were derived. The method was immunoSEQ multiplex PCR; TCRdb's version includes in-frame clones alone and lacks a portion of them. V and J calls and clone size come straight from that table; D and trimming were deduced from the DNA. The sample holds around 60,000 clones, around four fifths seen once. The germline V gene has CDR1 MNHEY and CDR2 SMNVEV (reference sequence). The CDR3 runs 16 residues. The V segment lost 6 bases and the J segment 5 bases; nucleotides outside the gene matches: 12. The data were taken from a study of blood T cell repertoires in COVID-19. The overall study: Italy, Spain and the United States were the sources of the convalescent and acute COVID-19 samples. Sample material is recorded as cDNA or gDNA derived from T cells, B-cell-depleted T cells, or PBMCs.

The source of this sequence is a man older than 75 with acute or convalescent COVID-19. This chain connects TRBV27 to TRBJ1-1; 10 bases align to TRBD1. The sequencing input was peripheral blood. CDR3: CASRPGTGVVLTEAFF. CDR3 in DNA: TGTGCCAGCAGGCCCGGGACAGGGGTTGTGTTGACTGAAGCTTTCTTT.